These T cell receptor beta chains were read from a single sample in a study of CD8 T cells in Susac syndrome. TCRdb independently ran MiXCR on the immunoSEQ multiplex PCR reads; one entry per CDR3 protein. Of 53,000 or so distinct CDR3 sequences in the sample, approximately 94% are singletons; the top ten hold approximately 0.53%. The material sequenced was CD8+ T cells from PBMCs. The receptors were gathered from a human donor in good health. The CDR3 runs from the conserved cysteine through the conserved F or W. A D gene is named only where the DNA matches it firmly. Rows give clone size only sometimes, using once, few, many, or a class for an expanded clone.

abundance,v_gene,d_gene,len,j_gene,CDR3nt,CDR3aa
once,TRBV29-1,NA,14,TRBJ2-2,TGCAGCGCCCAATCCCCAAGACAGTTCGGGGAGCTGTTTTTT,CSAQSPRQFGELFF
NA,TRBV5-4,NA,11,TRBJ2-1,TGTGCCAGCAAATTAGGCGTTGAGCAGTTCTTC,CASKLGVEQFF
NA,TRBV11-3,NA,15,TRBJ2-1,TGTGCCAGCAGCTCCGCCGGGGCAATCTACAATGAGCAGTTCTTC,CASSSAGAIYNEQFF
NA,TRBV7-9,NA,12,TRBJ1-5,TGTGCCAGCAGCTTCCCAAATCAGCCCCAGCATTTT,CASSFPNQPQHF
NA,TRBV27,TRBD2,18,TRBJ2-2,TGTGCCAGCAGTCCCGGACTAGCGGGAGGGGGGGTGTTCGGGGAGCTGTTTTTT,CASSPGLAGGGVFGELFF
NA,TRBV2,NA,13,TRBJ2-7,TGTGCCACCCTGACAGGGACTTCCTACGAGCAGTACTTC,CATLTGTSYEQYF
NA,TRBV14,NA,16,TRBJ2-5,TGTGCCAGCAGCCAAGTGGAGGGATGGGAAAGAGAGACCCAGTACTTC,CASSQVEGWERETQYF
NA,TRBV4-1,TRBD2,15,TRBJ2-4,TGCGCCAGCAGCCGACTAGCGGGAGCGGGGAACATTCAGTACTTC,CASSRLAGAGNIQYF
NA,TRBV28,TRBD2,12,TRBJ2-3,TGTGCCAGCAGTTTAACTAGCGGGAGGCAGTATTTT,CASSLTSGRQYF
NA,TRBV5-6,TRBD1,15,TRBJ2-1,TGTGCCAGCAGCTTGGGTACAGGGGTGGCCGATGAGCAGTTCTTC,CASSLGTGVADEQFF
NA,TRBV12-3/TRBV12-4,NA,15,TRBJ2-6,TGTGCCAGCAGACAAAGAGGGGCTGGGGCCAACGTCCTGACTTTC,CASRQRGAGANVLTF
NA,TRBV7-2,NA,12,TRBJ2-2,TGTGCCAGCAGCTCAAGGACCGGGGAGCTGTTTTTT,CASSSRTGELFF
NA,TRBV28,NA,15,TRBJ1-4,TGTGCCAGCAGTTTATCAACAGCTATGAATGAAAAACTGTTTTTT,CASSLSTAMNEKLFF
NA,TRBV24-1,TRBD2,14,TRBJ2-3,TGTGCCAGCACTAGCGGGAGTCCCTCAGATACGCAGTATTTT,CASTSGSPSDTQYF
NA,TRBV29-1,NA,13,TRBJ2-1,TGCAGCGTTGTGTCCGGGGTCTCCAATGAGCAGTTCTTC,CSVVSGVSNEQFF
NA,TRBV2,NA,15,TRBJ2-5,TGTGCCAGCAGTGAGGGGCCGGGAGTCCAAGAGACCCAGTACTTC,CASSEGPGVQETQYF
NA,TRBV2,NA,15,TRBJ1-5,TGTGCCAGCAGTGCAAACCCGGGGCCTCAAGGGGCCCAGCATTTT,CASSANPGPQGAQHF
NA,TRBV27,NA,15,TRBJ1-5,TGTGCCAGCAGTTTATCCAGACCCAGCGATCAGCCCCAGCATTTT,CASSLSRPSDQPQHF
once,TRBV4-1,NA,14,TRBJ1-1,TGCGCCAGCAGCCAAGATTCAGGGTATACTGAAGCTTTCTTT,CASSQDSGYTEAFF
NA,TRBV5-6,TRBD2,15,TRBJ2-5,TGTGCCAGCAGCTGGGACGGGGCGGGAGACGAGACCCAGTACTTC,CASSWDGAGDETQYF
NA,TRBV13,NA,14,TRBJ2-1,TGTGCCAGCAGCTCGGGTGGGAGAGCCCATGAGCAGTTCTTC,CASSSGGRAHEQFF
NA,TRBV4-2,TRBD2,18,TRBJ2-2,TGTGCCAGCAGCCTCTTAGCCGGGACTAGCGGGGATCCTAGGGAGCTGTTTTTT,CASSLLAGTSGDPRELFF
once,TRBV27,TRBD1,15,TRBJ2-7,TGTGCCAGCAGTGTTGCCGGGACAGGAGGCTACGAGCAGTACTTC,CASSVAGTGGYEQYF
NA,TRBV29-1,TRBD2,16,TRBJ2-1,TGCAGCGTTGAAACGGGAGGGCCGCATGCGTACAATGAGCAGTTCTTC,CSVETGGPHAYNEQFF
NA,TRBV20-1,NA,13,TRBJ2-2,TGCAGTGCTAGAGATGGGGGGACCGGGGAGCTGTTTTTT,CSARDGGTGELFF
few,TRBV5-6,NA,11,TRBJ2-7,TGTGCCAGCAGCTTCTCCTACGAGCAGTACTTC,CASSFSYEQYF
NA,TRBV29-1,NA,17,TRBJ2-2,TGCAGCGTTGAAGATGTGGACCGTGGAGGGTACACCGGGGAGCTGTTTTTT,CSVEDVDRGGYTGELFF
NA,TRBV6-2/TRBV6-3,TRBD2,13,TRBJ2-1,TGTGCCAGCAGCGGACTAGCGCACAATGAGCAGTTCTTC,CASSGLAHNEQFF
NA,TRBV19,TRBD1,14,TRBJ1-5,TGTGCCAGTAGTCCGACAGGGGGCATTCAGCCCCAGCATTTT,CASSPTGGIQPQHF
NA,TRBV28,TRBD2,14,TRBJ2-7,TGTGCCAGCAGACGGACTAGCGGGACCTACGAGCAGTACTTC,CASRRTSGTYEQYF
NA,TRBV28,NA,11,TRBJ2-7,TGTGCCAGCAGTTTCAGATACGAGCAGTACTTC,CASSFRYEQYF
NA,TRBV15,TRBD1,17,TRBJ2-1,TGTGCCACCAGCGCACGAACCGGGACAGGTTTTTACAATGAGCAGTTCTTC,CATSARTGTGFYNEQFF
NA,TRBV5-6,TRBD2,14,TRBJ2-5,TGTGCCAGCAGCTTCTCGGCTAGCGGGTTTCCCCCGTACTTC,CASSFSASGFPPYF
NA,TRBV28,TRBD2,17,TRBJ2-2,TGTGCCAGCAACCCCCCGGAGCTAGCGGGAACCACCGGGGAGCTGTTTTTT,CASNPPELAGTTGELFF
NA,TRBV20-1,NA,13,TRBJ2-7,TGCAGTGCTAGAGCGGCAGCATCCTACGAGCAGTACTTC,CSARAAASYEQYF
NA,TRBV29-1,NA,12,TRBJ2-5,TGCAGCGCCGAGGGACTGCAAGAGACCCAGTACTTC,CSAEGLQETQYF
NA,TRBV7-9,NA,13,TRBJ1-4,TGTGCCAGCAGCTCTACTAAGAGTGAAAAACTGTTTTTT,CASSSTKSEKLFF
once,TRBV5-6,TRBD2,15,TRBJ2-7,TGTGCCAGCAGCTATGGACTAGCGGGAGGCAACGAGCAGTACTTC,CASSYGLAGGNEQYF
NA,TRBV14,NA,16,TRBJ1-1,TGTGCCAGCAGCCAAACCCGTGGGGGGCCGCACGCTGAAGCTTTCTTT,CASSQTRGGPHAEAFF
once,TRBV7-9,NA,18,TRBJ2-2,TGTGCCAGCAGCTTACGGGGGTTTGACTATCCGAACACCGGGGAGCTGTTTTTT,CASSLRGFDYPNTGELFF
NA,TRBV4-2,TRBD2,17,TRBJ2-2,TGTGCCAGCAGCCAAGAACAAGGACTAGCAGACACCGGGGAGCTGTTTTTT,CASSQEQGLADTGELFF
NA,TRBV30,TRBD1,14,TRBJ1-1,TGTGCCTGCGACCGGACAGGAGAGAACACTGAAGCTTTCTTT,CACDRTGENTEAFF
NA,TRBV13,NA,16,TRBJ2-5,TGTGCCAGCAGCTTATTGATCGGGACCTGGGATGAGACCCAGTACTTC,CASSLLIGTWDETQYF
NA,TRBV2,TRBD2,15,TRBJ2-7,TGTGCCAGCAGTGAAGGGCTAGCGGTGGACTACGAGCAGTACTTC,CASSEGLAVDYEQYF
NA,TRBV6-1,NA,13,TRBJ2-2,TGTGCCAGCAGTTTGAGGGGGACCGGGGAGCTGTTTTTT,CASSLRGTGELFF
NA,TRBV6-4,TRBD2,15,TRBJ2-3,TGTGCCAGCAGTCTACTAGCGACTAGCACAGATACGCAGTATTTT,CASSLLATSTDTQYF
NA,TRBV19,TRBD2,19,TRBJ2-2,TGTGCCAGTACTCCTTTTATTATAGCGGGAGGTTCGTGGGCCGGGGAGCTGTTTTTT,CASTPFIIAGGSWAGELFF
NA,TRBV27,TRBD2,14,TRBJ2-5,TGTGCCAGCAGTTTATCCGGACTAGCGGAGACCCAGTACTTC,CASSLSGLAETQYF
NA,TRBV2,NA,15,TRBJ2-7,TGTGCCAGCAGTGAAGCTAGCGGACCGACCTACGAGCAGTACTTC,CASSEASGPTYEQYF
NA,TRBV7-9,TRBD2,15,TRBJ2-3,TGTGCCAGCAGCTTCGTGGGGGGGGGAAGAGATACGCAGTATTTT,CASSFVGGGRDTQYF
NA,TRBV29-1,TRBD1,13,TRBJ2-7,TGCAGCGTGCCGGGACAGGGCGTCTACGAGCAGTACTTC,CSVPGQGVYEQYF
NA,TRBV9,TRBD2,15,TRBJ2-5,TGTGCCAGCAGCGAGAGCCGGGGGGTTAGGGAGACCCAGTACTTC,CASSESRGVRETQYF
NA,TRBV2,NA,16,TRBJ2-6,TGTGCCAGCAGGCGACAGGAATTAGCTGGGGCCAACGTCCTGACTTTC,CASRRQELAGANVLTF
NA,TRBV9,TRBD2,15,TRBJ2-7,TGTGCCAGCAGCGTAACCCCTAGCGGGAGCTACGAGCAGTACTTC,CASSVTPSGSYEQYF